Sequencing of this TCR beta chain was carried out in a study of CD8 T cells in ankylosing spondylitis. Study results and caveats: Made up of about eight highly homologous variants, a TCR beta motif appeared characteristic of ankylosing spondylitis blood.

This clonotype has at least ten counts. Its antigen is currently unknown. Trimming removed 4 bases at V and 4 bases at J, with 12 bases between. This CDR3 is 14 amino acids long. Germline V CDR1 and CDR2: MGHRA, YSYEKL. MiXCR was run by TCRdb on the 5' RACE reads, yielding one entry per CDR3 protein. The repertoire holds a few hundred thousand distinct CDR3 sequences, about a fifth seen once, with approximately 15% in the top ten. This receptor was identified in a male donor with ankylosing spondylitis. The specimen sequenced was blood, either unsorted or a sorted T cell fraction (not recorded which). The V and J genes are TRBV4-1 and TRBJ2-3, with D hard to call. The CDR3 protein is CASSPGEFPDTQYF. The CDR3 DNA sequence: TGCGCCAGCAGCCCTGGGGAATTCCCAGATACGCAGTATTTT.